The next 28 T cell receptor beta chains were all read from a single sample in a study of cytomegalovirus exposure and HLA in healthy donors. Sequenced by immunoSEQ multiplex PCR; TCRdb stores in-frame clones only, minus some. The table includes roughly 330,000 clones, around 90% detected once. What was sequenced was PBMCs. The receptor source for this set is a woman between 25 and 40 years old in good health and CMV-seropositive.

This clone appeared a few times. The chain links TRBV19 to TRBJ1-3, with a weak D call TRBD1 (6 bases). Trimming left V 8 bases short and J 8 bases short, with 16 bases between. The CDR3 spans 13 residues. Per germline, CDR1 LNHDA and CDR2 SQIVND (reference sequence). CDR3 amino acids: CASGPGQSDTIYF. The CDR3 DNA is TGTGCCAGTGGCCCTGGACAGTCCGACACCATATATTTT.

In this sample, this clone turned up a few times. The chain has TRBV25-1 and TRBJ2-1, with D perhaps assigned TRBD1 or TRBD2 (6 bases each). CDR1 MGHDK and CDR2 SYGVNS come from the germline V gene. Trimming removed 2 bases at V and 10 bases at J, with 15 bases between. The CDR3 totals 14 residues. CDR3 region: CASSEGGGLREQFF. CDR3 nucleotides: TGTGCCAGCAGTGAAGGTGGGGGGCTCCGGGAGCAGTTCTTC.

V usage is TRBV7-6 and J usage is TRBJ2-7; D is possibly TRBD2 (6 bases). CDR1 and CDR2 (germline): SGHVS, FNYEAQ. There are 15 residues in the CDR3. V lost 4 bases, J lost 0 bases, and 13 bases lay in between. Here the CDR3 DNA reads TGTGCCAGCAGCTCCCTCTACGGGAGCTCCTACGAGCAGTACTTC. Translated, it gives CASSSLYGSSYEQYF.

The V gene is TRBV7-8, the J gene TRBJ2-7; 13 positions match TRBD2. Germline V gene sequence: CDR1 SGHVS, CDR2 FQNEAQ. There are 14 residues in the CDR3. V shed 7 bases, J shed 5 bases, and the junction held 5 bases outside the gene matches. DNA for the CDR3: TGTGCCAGCACCAGACTAGCGGGGGGCCACGAGCAGTACTTC. Encoded protein: CASTRLAGGHEQYF.

This rearrangement joins TRBV2 to TRBJ1-1; no clear D. Per the germline V gene, CDR1 is SNHLY and CDR2 is FYNNEI. The V end lost 3 bases, the J end lost 6 bases, and 11 bases lay between the germline ends. CDR3 length: 13 residues. The CDR3 loop is CASSDPLMSEAFF. For the CDR3, the DNA is TGTGCCAGCAGTGACCCCCTGATGTCTGAAGCTTTCTTT.

A word on this clone: The same CDR3 can be traced to other DNA sequences in this sample. The rearrangement uses TRBV4-3 and TRBJ1-6; D unresolved. Germline CDR1 and CDR2: LGHNA and YSLEER. V lost 0 bases and J lost 6, with 3 bases in between. CDR3 length: 13 residues. Written as DNA, the CDR3 is TGCGCCAGCAGCCAAGATAGTAATTCACCCCTCCACTTT. Translating it yields CASSQDSNSPLHF.

This sequence joins TRBV5-6 and TRBJ2-3; TRBD2 matches 7 bases. CDR3 size: 18 residues. Germline V lookup: CDR1 SGHDT, CDR2 YYEEEE. After removal of 0 bases from V and 2 bases from J, the junction contained 12 bases not matched to a gene. The CDR3 spells CASSLAGRLAAITDTQYF. The CDR3, as DNA: TGTGCCAGCAGCTTGGCCGGGCGGCTAGCGGCCATCACAGATACGCAGTATTTT.

The chain couples TRBV27 to TRBJ1-2; D not resolved. This CDR3 has 14 amino acids. The V gene's germline CDR1 is MNHEY and CDR2 SMNVEV (reference sequence). V lost 0 bases and J 8 bases, leaving 13 bases between the germline ends. Written as DNA, the CDR3 is TGTGCCAGCAGTTTATCGGTCAGGATGCGGGGCTACACCTTC. This gives the protein CASSLSVRMRGYTF.

V usage is TRBV13 and J usage is TRBJ2-1; no definite D call. Germline CDR1 is PRHDT and CDR2 is FYEKMQ (reference sequence). Trimming removed 5 bases from V and 8 bases from J, with 19 bases in between. The CDR3 is 15 amino acids. The CDR3 spells CASSRLPPEPHEQFF. The CDR3 nucleotides are TGTGCCAGCAGCCGCCTCCCACCAGAGCCTCATGAGCAGTTCTTC.

This chain connects TRBV15 to TRBJ1-2, with D perhaps matching TRBD1 (6 bases). The CDR3 consists of 12 residues. Germline V gene lookup returns CDR1 LNHNV and CDR2 YYDKDF (reference sequence). V lost 4 bases, J lost 8 bases, and 11 bases lay in between. The CDR3 coding sequence is TGTGCCACCAGCAACATGGGGGGCGGCTACACCTTC. It translates to CATSNMGGGYTF.

The V call is TRBV27, the J call TRBJ2-5; D is undetermined. The CDR3 contains 13 residues. Trimming took off 5 bases at V and 5 bases at J, with 12 bases between the two ends. Germline V CDR1 and CDR2: MNHEY, SMNVEV (reference sequence). The DNA for the CDR3 is TGTGCCAGCAGTCCCCTCCAAGGGGAGACCCAGTACTTC. Its translation: CASSPLQGETQYF.

The chain employs TRBV6-1 and TRBJ2-7; 9 positions agree with TRBD2. CDR3 length equals 17 residues. The ends lost 4 bases at V and 0 bases at J; junction bases unmatched: 10. Germline V gives CDR1 MNHNS, CDR2 SASEGT. Here the CDR3 reads CASSGYIAGASSYEQYF. CDR3 bases: TGTGCCAGCAGTGGATATATAGCGGGAGCCAGCTCCTACGAGCAGTACTTC.

The V call is TRBV15, the J call TRBJ2-5; possibly TRBD1 for D (5 bases). This CDR3 contains 14 residues. The V end lost 5 bases, the J end lost 4 bases, and 14 bases lay between the germline ends. CDR1 is LNHNV, CDR2 YYDKDF, per germline (reference sequence). As DNA, the CDR3 is TGTGCCACCAGCCCTAGGTTCAGGGCAGAGACCCAGTACTTC. This encodes CATSPRFRAETQYF.

This clone was observed once. The chain uses TRBV7-7 and TRBJ2-7, with 9 bases matching TRBD1. J gave up 6 bases and V 5 bases, and 5 bases lay outside the gene matches. Germline V gives CDR1 SSHAT, CDR2 FNYEAQ (reference sequence). The CDR3 is 13 amino acids. CDR3 DNA sequence: TGTGCCAGCAGCCCGGACAGGGGAGGCGAGCAGTACTTC. Its protein is CASSPDRGGEQYF.

The CDR3 DNA is TGTGCCAGCAGAGACAGTGGCTCTGGAAACACCATATATTTT. Translating gives CASRDSGSGNTIYF. The gene calls are TRBV6-6 and TRBJ1-3; D might be TRBD1 (5 bases). This CDR3 contains 14 residues. Trimming took off 6 bases at V and 0 bases at J, with 9 bases between the two ends. Germline CDR1 reads MNHNY; CDR2 reads SVGAGI (reference sequence).

The CDR3 DNA sequence: TGCGCCAGCAGCCAACGAACGGAACAGGACCTTTATGGCTACACCTTC. Amino acids: CASSQRTEQDLYGYTF. The rearrangement uses TRBV4-3 and TRBJ1-2; a weak D match, TRBD1 (5 bases). This CDR3 is 16 amino acids long. V gave up 2 bases and J gave up 5 bases, with 18 bases separating them. In germline, CDR1 is LGHNA, CDR2 YSLEER.

The genes are TRBV5-1 and TRBJ2-3; D is unresolved. CDR1 and CDR2 (germline): SGHRS, YFSETQ. There are 12 residues in the CDR3. The V end lost 0 bases, the J end lost 5 bases, and 4 bases lay between the germline ends. CDR3 amino acids: CASSLGQDTQYF. CDR3 bases: TGCGCCAGCAGCTTGGGACAAGATACGCAGTATTTT.

Written as DNA, the CDR3 is TGTGCCAGCAGTTTATCGACTAGCGGGAGGGCCGGGGAGCTGTTTTTT. Protein: CASSLSTSGRAGELFF. The chain links TRBV27 to TRBJ2-2; 14 bases line up with TRBD2. The trim removed 0 bases at V and 6 bases at J, leaving 0 bases unmatched. Germline V CDR1 and CDR2: MNHEY, SMNVEV (reference sequence). The CDR3 has 16 residues.

The gene calls are TRBV29-1 and TRBJ1-2, with D possibly matching TRBD1 (5 bases). Germline V gene data show CDR1 as SQVTM and CDR2 as ANQGSEA. CDR3 length: 14 amino acids. The germline V and J ends were trimmed by 5 bases and 8 bases, with 21 bases remaining between them. DNA for the CDR3: TGCAGCGTTTACGATCTCCGGGCAGGGATAGGCTACACCTTC. Protein sequence: CSVYDLRAGIGYTF.

This chain joins TRBV6-5 and TRBJ1-3; weak D call: TRBD1 (5 bases). Deletions cut 2 bases from V and 0 bases from J, with 11 bases between. The length of the CDR3 is 16 residues. Germline-derived CDR1 and CDR2 are MNHEY and SVGAGI. CDR3 sequence (DNA): TGTGCCAGCAGTTACGACAGAACAACCTCTGGAAACACCATATATTTT. Its translation is CASSYDRTTSGNTIYF.

V usage is TRBV6-5 and J usage is TRBJ1-2, with D possibly being TRBD1 (5 bases). The germline gives CDR1 MNHEY, CDR2 SVGAGI. This CDR3 is 14 amino acids long. V was shortened by 2 bases and J by 3 bases, with 10 bases between the two germline ends. The CDR3 region has the DNA TGTGCCAGCAGTTACATCGACAGAGACTATGGCTACACCTTC. Its protein product is CASSYIDRDYGYTF.

The CDR3 DNA follows: TGTGCCAGCAGTTTTCGCTTCCGAGAAACGTTCTATGGCTACACCTTC. Amino acid sequence: CASSFRFRETFYGYTF. V usage is TRBV7-2 and J usage is TRBJ1-2; no clear D. The V gene's germline CDR1 is SGHTA and CDR2 FQGNSA. The CDR3 sequence is 16 residues long. Trimming stripped 6 bases from V and 4 bases from J, with 21 bases between.

The rearrangement uses TRBV4-1 and TRBJ2-1; the D call may be TRBD1 or TRBD2 (5 bases each). Trimming took off 4 bases at V and 6 bases at J, with 22 bases between the two ends. This CDR3 is 17 amino acids long. Germline V gene lookup returns CDR1 MGHRA and CDR2 YSYEKL. CDR3 loop: CASSPTWGSPISNEQFF. Written as DNA, the CDR3 is TGCGCCAGCAGCCCAACCTGGGGGTCCCCTATATCCAATGAGCAGTTCTTC.

V usage is TRBV19 and J usage is TRBJ2-1; D gene uncertain. The CDR3 loop spans 13 amino acids. CDR1 is LNHDA, CDR2 SQIVND, per germline (reference sequence). Deletions cut 3 bases from V and 4 bases from J, with 7 bases between. CDR3 sequence: CASSIGLYNEQFF. Here the CDR3 DNA reads TGTGCCAGTAGTATTGGCCTATACAATGAGCAGTTCTTC.

CDR3 region: CASRDGQAIREKLFF. CDR3 coding DNA: TGTGCCAGCAGGGATGGACAGGCTATTCGTGAAAAACTGTTTTTT. The V gene is TRBV2, the J gene TRBJ1-4; 7 nucleotides align to TRBD1. V was pared by 6 bases and J by 7 bases, with 11 bases of the junction left unmatched. The CDR3 length is 15 residues. Germline CDR1 and CDR2: SNHLY and FYNNEI.

This chain joins TRBV14 and TRBJ1-5; D is unclear. Germline CDR1 and CDR2: SGHDN and FVKESK. The CDR3 has 14 residues. The V gene lost 4 bases and the J gene lost 2 bases, with 9 bases spanning the gap. The CDR3 region has the DNA TGTGCCAGCAGCCCCGGGATGGGCAATCAGCCCCAGCATTTT. Protein: CASSPGMGNQPQHF.

The CDR3 DNA reads as TGTGCCAGCAGTTTCACAGCGGGACTCACAGATACGCAGTATTTT. Translating it yields CASSFTAGLTDTQYF. The chain is built from TRBV27 and TRBJ2-3; TRBD2 matches 7 bases. In germline, CDR1 is MNHEY, CDR2 SMNVEV (reference sequence). The CDR3 loop spans 15 amino acids. J was trimmed by 2 bases and V by 3 bases; bases with no gene match: 5.

This rearrangement joins TRBV9 to TRBJ2-2, with D perhaps TRBD2 (6 bases). Trimming stripped 4 bases from V and 4 bases from J, with 17 bases between. The length of the CDR3 is 16 residues. Germline-derived CDR1 and CDR2 are SGDLS and YYNGEE. The CDR3 coding sequence is TGTGCCAGCAGCCCTAGTCCCCGGGAGCTCACCGGGGAGCTGTTTTTT. Translation: CASSPSPRELTGELFF.